The 23 T cell receptor beta chains below all came from one sample that was sequenced in a study of vaccination effects on CD4 cells after COVID-19. Before any sequencing was done, the ViraFEST assay used viral peptide pools to expand antigen-specific CD4+ T cells. Upon completion of about 10 days in culture, CD4+ T cells were isolated. The cohort was immunized with two doses of either the BNT162b2 or mRNA-1273 vaccine. For these receptors, no antigen is known. Clones were sequenced by immunoSEQ multiplex PCR, and TCRdb holds only the in-frame ones, with some missing. This table holds about 24,000 clones, around 63% found once. This sample comprised CD4+ T cells from PBMCs cultured with SARS-CoV-2 spike peptides, obtained after COVID-19 vaccination. The receptors shown here come from a human donor who received a COVID-19 vaccine.

The V call is TRBV14, the J call TRBJ2-6; D remains ambiguous. V lost 5 bases to trimming and J lost 0 bases, with 8 bases between them. Germline lookup yields CDR1 SGHDN and CDR2 FVKESK. There are 15 residues in the CDR3. In DNA, the CDR3 is TGTGCCAGCAGCATTACCGTCTCTGGGGCCAACGTCCTGACTTTC. Translation gives CASSITVSGANVLTF.

This clone has only one observation. J is TRBJ2-7 and V is TRBV13, with unresolved D. V lost 4 bases and J lost 0, with 4 bases in between. Germline V CDR1 and CDR2: PRHDT, FYEKMQ (reference sequence). The CDR3 has 12 amino acids. This CDR3 is CASSSTSYEQYF. For the CDR3, the DNA is TGTGCCAGCAGCTCGACCTCCTACGAGCAGTACTTC. The full variable domain, with the rest looked up from reference TRBV13 and TRBJ2-7, is AAGVIQSPRHLIKEKRETATLKCYPIPRHDTVYWYQQGPGQDPQFLISFYEKMQSDKGSIPDRFSAQQFSDYHSELNMSSLELGDSALYFCASSSTSYEQYFGPGTRLTVT.

The chain carries TRBV21-1 and TRBJ1-5; TRBD1, as called in the table, went unchecked against the DNA. TRBV21-1 is given as a pseudogene. The CDR3 length is 15 residues. For the CDR3, the DNA is TGTGCCAGCAGCCTACAGGGATCTAGCAATCAGCCCCAGCATTTT. Protein product: CASSLQGSSNQPQHF.

Here the CDR3 DNA reads TGTGCCAGCAGCTTAGCTGGTAGCACCTACAATGAGCAGTTCTTC. Residues: CASSLAGSTYNEQFF. The chain has TRBV11-2 and TRBJ2-1, with unresolved D. V was cut by 1 base and J by 2 bases, with 9 bases left in between. The V gene's germline CDR1 is SGHAT and CDR2 FQNNGV. The CDR3 consists of 15 residues.

The V call is TRBV4-2, the J call TRBJ2-2; 8 bases line up with TRBD2. Trimming at V came to 2 bases and at J to 2 bases, leaving 22 bases not matched to a gene. Germline CDR1 and CDR2: LGHNA and YNFKEQ. CDR3 length: 22 amino acids. The CDR3 loop is CASSQSYTRGRPHLRNTGELFF. CDR3 nucleotides: TGTGCCAGCAGCCAAAGTTACACCCGCGGGAGGCCCCACTTGAGAAACACCGGGGAGCTGTTTTTT.

The chain employs TRBV7-9 and TRBJ2-3, with D perhaps TRBD2 (5 bases). In germline, CDR1 is SEHNR, CDR2 FQNEAQ (reference sequence). The CDR3 runs to 15 residues. Deletions cut 6 bases from V and 1 base from J, with 14 bases between. DNA of the CDR3: TGTGCCAGCAGTTCTCCTGGGCGGGGCACAGATACGCAGTATTTT. This gives the protein CASSSPGRGTDTQYF.

The genes are TRBV4-1 and TRBJ1-2; D is perhaps TRBD1 (5 bases). V dropped 1 base and J dropped 7 bases, with 16 bases sitting between them. Germline CDR1 is MGHRA and CDR2 is YSYEKL. The CDR3 spans 15 residues. The CDR3 loop is CASSQVVVFGGGYTF. CDR3 bases: TGCGCCAGCAGCCAAGTGGTAGTTTTTGGGGGTGGCTACACCTTC.

In this sample, this clone turned up a few times. The rearrangement links TRBV10-3 to TRBJ2-2; D not resolved. This CDR3 is built from 16 residues. The V end lost 0 bases, the J end lost 5 bases, and 13 bases lay between the germline ends. CDR1 is ENHRY, CDR2 SYGVKD, per germline. The CDR3 bases are TGTGCCATCAGTGAGTCGCCTCGGACGAGGACCGGGGAGCTGTTTTTT. Its protein is CAISESPRTRTGELFF.

Only one count was recorded for this clone. The rearrangement joins TRBV5-5 to TRBJ1-5, with 8 bases aligning to TRBD1. After removal of 7 bases from V and 6 bases from J, the junction contained 6 bases not matched to a gene. Germline-derived CDR1 and CDR2 are SGHKS and YYEKEE (reference sequence). The CDR3 consists of 13 residues. CDR3 protein: CASGQGGTQPQHF. CDR3 nucleotide sequence: TGTGCCAGCGGACAGGGCGGAACTCAGCCCCAGCATTTT.

The chain joins TRBV14 to TRBJ1-5, with TRBD1 matching over 8 bases. From germline, CDR1 is SGHDN and CDR2 FVKESK. This CDR3 region has 16 residues. The J segment lost 6 bases and the V segment lost 1 base, leaving 8 bases of the junction unmatched. The CDR3 DNA reads as TGTGCCAGCAGCCAAGTGGACAGGGCAGGGGGTCAGCCCCAGCATTTT. Protein product: CASSQVDRAGGQPQHF.

This clone was recorded only once. The rearrangement links TRBV9 to TRBJ2-5, with TRBD2 matching 8 bases. Germline V gene data show CDR1 as SGDLS and CDR2 as YYNGEE. CDR3 size: 15 residues. J lost 5 bases, V lost 0 bases, and 6 bases had no gene match. CDR3 sequence: CASSVGGGLGETQYF. DNA for the CDR3: TGTGCCAGCAGCGTAGGAGGGGGACTAGGTGAGACCCAGTACTTC.

This clone has a single count. The rearrangement links TRBV5-6 to TRBJ1-1, with a possible D match to TRBD1 (6 bases). CDR1 and CDR2 (germline): SGHDT, YYEEEE. The CDR3 is 14 amino acids. The V gene lost 4 bases and the J gene lost 1 base, with 11 bases spanning the gap. In DNA, the CDR3 is TGTGCCAGCAGCCGAACAGGGCGGAACACTGAAGCTTTCTTT. Protein sequence: CASSRTGRNTEAFF.

The rearrangement uses TRBV6-5 and TRBJ2-3; D could derive from TRBD1 or TRBD2 (6 bases each). V was trimmed by 4 bases and J by 2 bases, leaving 13 bases between them. Germline V lookup: CDR1 MNHEY, CDR2 SVGAGI. This CDR3 spans 15 amino acids. The CDR3 coding sequence is TGTGCCAGCAGTTCTTTGTCGGGGGCCACAGATACGCAGTATTTT. It yields the protein CASSSLSGATDTQYF.

This clone has just a few counts. J is TRBJ2-7 and V is TRBV10-1, with TRBD2 matching over 8 bases. V shed 8 bases, J shed 3 bases, and the junction held 6 bases outside the gene matches. Germline V lookup: CDR1 WNHNN, CDR2 SYGVQD (reference sequence). There are 13 residues in the CDR3. The CDR3 DNA is TGCGCCAGCCGATCCAGCGGGGGCTACGAGCAGTACTTC. It codes for CASRSSGGYEQYF.

The V and J genes are TRBV2 and TRBJ1-4, with 8 bases matching TRBD1. V shed 2 bases and J 5 bases; nucleotides not matched to a gene: 4. The germline V gene encodes CDR1 SNHLY and CDR2 FYNNEI. The CDR3 has 15 amino acids. CDR3 region: CASSELTGDNEKLFF. The CDR3 nucleotides are TGTGCCAGCAGTGAATTGACAGGGGACAATGAAAAACTGTTTTTT.

The chain recombines TRBV5-1 with TRBJ2-1; D is perhaps TRBD1 or TRBD2 (5 bases each). This CDR3 contains 17 residues. The V end lost 4 bases, the J end lost 6 bases, and 23 bases lay between the germline ends. The germline V gene encodes CDR1 SGHRS and CDR2 YFSETQ. CDR3 bases: TGCGCCAGCAGCCGCCGACCCGGGGACCCCTCGGCCAATGAGCAGTTCTTC. Translation: CASSRRPGDPSANEQFF.

The V gene is TRBV10-3, the J gene TRBJ1-2, with unresolved D. CDR1 and CDR2 (germline): ENHRY, SYGVKD. The CDR3 extends over 14 amino acids. Trimming removed 3 bases at V and 10 bases at J, with 18 bases between. CDR3 amino acids: CAISDHRASGAYTF. The CDR3, as DNA: TGTGCCATCAGTGACCACCGGGCCTCGGGAGCCTACACCTTC.

CDR3 coding DNA: TGTGCCAGCAGCTTGGGCCATACGGGCCTACAAGAGACCCAGTACTTC. This codes for CASSLGHTGLQETQYF. The rearrangement uses TRBV5-6 and TRBJ2-5; D ambiguous. This CDR3 is built from 16 residues. Germline-derived CDR1 and CDR2 are SGHDT and YYEEEE. V lost 0 bases and J lost 2, with 14 bases in between. The full variable domain, completed using reference TRBV5-6 and TRBJ2-5, is DAGVTQSPTHLIKTRGQQVTLRCSPKSGHDTVSWYQQALGQGPQFIFQYYEEEERQRGNFPDRFSGHQFPNYSSELNVNALLLGDSALYLCASSLGHTGLQETQYFGPGTRLLVL.

The rearrangement joins TRBV9 to TRBJ2-3; maybe TRBD2 (5 bases). CDR1 and CDR2 from the germline V gene are SGDLS and YYNGEE. The V and J ends lost 0 bases and 1 base respectively, with 9 bases between them. The CDR3 sequence is 15 residues long. The CDR3, as DNA: TGTGCCAGCAGCGTAGGCAGCGGACGCACAGATACGCAGTATTTT. As protein: CASSVGSGRTDTQYF.

This clone was seen more than once but under ten times. The chain links TRBV6-6 to TRBJ2-1; maybe TRBD1 (5 bases). The germline V gene encodes CDR1 MNHNY and CDR2 SVGAGI (reference sequence). The CDR3 is 13 residues long. Trimming shortened V by 4 bases and J by 6 bases, and 10 bases separated the two germline ends. The CDR3 nucleotides read TGTGCCAGCAGTTCGCAGGGTCTCAATGAGCAGTTCTTC. This gives the protein CASSSQGLNEQFF.

In this sample, this clone is large (0.1 to 1%). V gene TRBV4-1 combines with J gene TRBJ1-3; 7 nucleotides match TRBD1. The CDR3 loop spans 15 amino acids. With V trimmed by 6 bases and J by 5 bases, 10 bases remained unmatched. Germline V gene sequence: CDR1 MGHRA, CDR2 YSYEKL. CDR3: CASRPDRDPRNTIYF. The CDR3 DNA follows: TGCGCCAGCAGACCCGACAGGGACCCACGAAACACCATATATTTT.

This clone was observed a few times. J is TRBJ2-7 and V is TRBV6-1; no definite D call. With 3 bases removed from V and 4 bases from J, the gap between germline ends came to 13 bases. Germline CDR1 and CDR2: MNHNS and SASEGT. The CDR3 contains 14 residues. CDR3 coding DNA: TGTGCCAGCAGTGAGGCCGGAGTGGGTTACGAGCAGTACTTC. Amino acids: CASSEAGVGYEQYF.

This chain joins TRBV12-5 and TRBJ1-1; a possible D gene is TRBD1 (6 bases). Trimming pared 0 bases from V and 4 bases from J, leaving 21 bases between. The CDR3 runs to 18 residues. The germline CDR1 and CDR2 sequences are LGHNT and FRNRAP. CDR3 nucleotide sequence: TGTGCTAGTGGTTTGGTACTAACCGGACGCCAAGGGGGCACTGAAGCTTTCTTT. It translates to CASGLVLTGRQGGTEAFF.